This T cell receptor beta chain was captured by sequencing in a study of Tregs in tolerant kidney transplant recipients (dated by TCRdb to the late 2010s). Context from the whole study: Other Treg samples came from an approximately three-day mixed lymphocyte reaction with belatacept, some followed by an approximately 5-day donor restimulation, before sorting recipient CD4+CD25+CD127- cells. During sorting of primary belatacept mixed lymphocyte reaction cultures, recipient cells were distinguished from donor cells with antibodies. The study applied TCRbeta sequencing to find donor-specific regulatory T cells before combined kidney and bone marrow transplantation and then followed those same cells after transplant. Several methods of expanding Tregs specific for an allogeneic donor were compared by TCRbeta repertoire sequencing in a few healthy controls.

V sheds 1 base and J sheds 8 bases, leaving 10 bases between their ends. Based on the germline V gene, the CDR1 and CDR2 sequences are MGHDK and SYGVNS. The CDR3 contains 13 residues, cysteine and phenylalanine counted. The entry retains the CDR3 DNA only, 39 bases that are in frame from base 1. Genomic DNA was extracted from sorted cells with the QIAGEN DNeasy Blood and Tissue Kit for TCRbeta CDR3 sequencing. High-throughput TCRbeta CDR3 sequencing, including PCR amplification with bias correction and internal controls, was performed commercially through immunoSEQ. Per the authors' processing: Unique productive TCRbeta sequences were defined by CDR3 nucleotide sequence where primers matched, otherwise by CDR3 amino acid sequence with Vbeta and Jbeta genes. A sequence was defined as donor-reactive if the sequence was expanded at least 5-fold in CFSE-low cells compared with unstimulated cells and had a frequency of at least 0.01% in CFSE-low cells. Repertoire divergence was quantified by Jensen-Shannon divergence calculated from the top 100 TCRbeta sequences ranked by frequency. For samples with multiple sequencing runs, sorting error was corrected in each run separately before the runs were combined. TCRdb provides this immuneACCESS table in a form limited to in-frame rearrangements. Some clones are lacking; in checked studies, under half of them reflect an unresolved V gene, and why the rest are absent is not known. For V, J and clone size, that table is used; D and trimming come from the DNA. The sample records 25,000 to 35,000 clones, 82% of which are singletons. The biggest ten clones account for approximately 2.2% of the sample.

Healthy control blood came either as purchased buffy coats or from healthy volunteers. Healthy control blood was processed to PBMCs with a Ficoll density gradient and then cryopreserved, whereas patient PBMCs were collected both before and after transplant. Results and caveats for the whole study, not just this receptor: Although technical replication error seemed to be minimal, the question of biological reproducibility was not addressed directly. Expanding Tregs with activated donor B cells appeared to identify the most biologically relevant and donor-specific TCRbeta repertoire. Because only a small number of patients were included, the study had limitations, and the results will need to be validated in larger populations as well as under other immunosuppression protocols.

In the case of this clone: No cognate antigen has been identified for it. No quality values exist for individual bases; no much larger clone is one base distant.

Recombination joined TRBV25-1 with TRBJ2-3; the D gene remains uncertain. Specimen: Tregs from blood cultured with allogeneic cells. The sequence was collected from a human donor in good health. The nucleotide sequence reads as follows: TGTGCCAGCAGTGAATCCCTCCGCGGTACGCAGTATTTT. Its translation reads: CASSESLRGTQYF.